This TCR beta chain is from a study of identical twins listed by TCRdb under 2016. In terms of the full investigation: To test whether fetal clonotypes persist, the study used deep sequencing on TCR alpha and beta repertoires from monozygotic twins, unrelated adults of various ages, and cord blood. Replicate twin experiments were performed at different times using different library preparation protocols to rule out contamination. General study outcomes and caveats: A weaker excess of twin sharing was found in beta out-of-frame sequences because the signal-to-noise ratio was lowered by fewer shared sequences. Because the same donors could not be followed over many years, conclusions were based on cross-sectional statistical analysis. Out-of-frame TCR alpha sequences shared between twins showed an excess of low generation-probability sequences compared with coincidental sharing between unrelated individuals. In monozygotic twins, recombination models systematically underestimated out-of-frame TCR alpha sharing, but the models matched the sharing seen between unrelated individuals. Invariant T cells such as MAIT and iNKT could partly confound zero-insertion analyses, although diverse VJ usage argued against such confounding for most clonotypes. Abundant cord blood beta clonotypes had fewer insertions, young adult naive repertoires showed a similar but weaker trend, and memory repertoires showed no such trend.

Via the germline V gene (reference sequence), CDR1 is MNHEY and CDR2 SMNVEV. The CDR3 holds 19 amino acids from the cysteine to the phenylalanine. Only the CDR3 part of the read is kept: 57 bases, read in frame from the first base. The junction shows trimming of 0 bases on V and 1 base on J, and the gene matches do not reach 10 bases of it. All donors were healthy Caucasians. Three pairs of female monozygotic twins, all aged about 18 to 30 years, made up the twin cohort. Peripheral blood mononuclear cells were used as the source from which RNA for TCR libraries was isolated. The library was prepared using 5' RACE. TCRdb names Illumina HiSeq 2000 as the instrument used. Template switching introduced a universal primer binding site; the final cDNA contained a unique molecular identifier, enabling accurate counting of TCR cDNA molecules. First-strand cDNA for TCR alpha and beta chains was synthesized from specific primers in the conserved constant-segment region. To control for contamination, every cDNA library carried two barcodes: a SMART-Mk sample barcode plus Illumina barcodes. Two successive PCR steps introduced TruSeq adapter sequences along with Illumina sample barcodes. The Illumina HiSeq platform was used with custom primers to sequence TCR alpha and beta cDNA libraries. The published analysis was carried out like this. Unique molecular identifiers were extracted from raw reads with MiGEC, and CDR3 positions were determined with MiXCR. Recombination models were inferred per individual with the repgenHMM and IGoR tools using an EM algorithm. Shared clonotypes were analyzed with the tcR package in R, and sharing was normalized by the product of cloneset sizes. To study raw recombination without the effects of thymic and clonal selection, out-of-frame nonproductive sequences were analyzed. Using fastp at Q25 and MiXCR, TCRdb reprocessed the public reads and kept productive beta chains. Each record represents a unique CDR3 protein, reported with the most common genes and DNA among its rows. The V and J calls follow TCRdb's processing rather than the paper's. For this sample the table gives some 630,000 distinct CDR3 sequences, of which around 7.4% were detected only once. The ten largest make up approximately 1.5% of the sample.

This clonotype was counted at least ten times. The clone's antigen remains unknown. No quality values exist for individual bases; no much larger clone is one base distant. The sample was also reused in another study, on yellow fever vaccine responses in identical twins. In that second paper, the authors write: The T cell response to vaccination in identical twins was reported by the authors to appear partly convergent and partly personalized. In identical twins, the study followed T cell clones that responded to the vaccine with precision.

Rearrangement joined TRBV27 to TRBJ2-3; 10 of the junction bases match TRBD2. Material: PBMCs. The sequence was obtained from a woman aged 18 to 35 in good health. The CDR3 amino acid sequence is: CASSLSRWASGSRTDTQYF. At the DNA level, the sequence is TGTGCCAGCAGTTTATCCAGGTGGGCTAGCGGGAGCCGCACAGATACGCAGTATTTT.